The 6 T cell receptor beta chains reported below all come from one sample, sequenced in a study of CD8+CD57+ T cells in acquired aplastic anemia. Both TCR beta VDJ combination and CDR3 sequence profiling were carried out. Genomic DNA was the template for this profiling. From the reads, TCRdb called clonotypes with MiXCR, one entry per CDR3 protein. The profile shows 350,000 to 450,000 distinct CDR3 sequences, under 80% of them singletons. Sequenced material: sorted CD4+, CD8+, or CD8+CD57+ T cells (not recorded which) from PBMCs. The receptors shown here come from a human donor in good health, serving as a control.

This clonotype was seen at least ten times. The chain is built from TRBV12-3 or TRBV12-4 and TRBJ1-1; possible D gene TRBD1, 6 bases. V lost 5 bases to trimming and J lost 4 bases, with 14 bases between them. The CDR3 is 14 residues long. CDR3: CASSPNGQSTEAFF. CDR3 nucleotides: TGTGCCAGCAGTCCCAATGGACAGAGCACTGAAGCTTTCTTT.

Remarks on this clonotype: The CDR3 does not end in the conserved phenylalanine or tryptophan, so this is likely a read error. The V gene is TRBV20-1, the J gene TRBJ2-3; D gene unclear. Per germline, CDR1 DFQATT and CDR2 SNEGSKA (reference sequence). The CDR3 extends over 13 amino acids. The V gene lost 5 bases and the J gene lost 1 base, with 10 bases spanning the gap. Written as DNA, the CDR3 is TGCAGTGCTGCCGACCCACGCACAGATACGCAGTATCTT. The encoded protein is CSAADPRTDTQYL.

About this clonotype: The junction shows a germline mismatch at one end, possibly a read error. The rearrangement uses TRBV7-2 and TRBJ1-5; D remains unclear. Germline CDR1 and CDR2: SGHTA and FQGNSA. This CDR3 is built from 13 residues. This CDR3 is CASSLCLAGHQQF. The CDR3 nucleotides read TGTGCCAGCAGCTTATGTCTAGCTGGGCATCAGCAGTTT.

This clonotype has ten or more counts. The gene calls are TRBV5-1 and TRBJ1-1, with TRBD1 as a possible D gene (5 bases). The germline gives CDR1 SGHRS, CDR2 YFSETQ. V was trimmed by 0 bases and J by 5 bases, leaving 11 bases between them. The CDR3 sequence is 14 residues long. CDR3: CASSLEGRETEAFF. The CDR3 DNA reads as TGCGCCAGCAGCTTGGAGGGCAGGGAGACTGAAGCTTTCTTT.

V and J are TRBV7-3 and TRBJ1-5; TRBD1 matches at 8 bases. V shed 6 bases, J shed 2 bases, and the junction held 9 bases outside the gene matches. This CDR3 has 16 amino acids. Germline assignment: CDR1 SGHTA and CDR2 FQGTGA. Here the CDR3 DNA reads TGTGCCAGCAGTGCTACAGGGGGGGTGGGCAATCAGCCCCAGCATTTT. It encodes CASSATGGVGNQPQHF.

In nucleotides, the CDR3 is TGTGCCAGCAGGCAAGGTGGCGGGGGGTACAATGAGCAGGGCTACACCTTC. Translated: CASRQGGGGYNEQGYTF. J is TRBJ1-2 and V is TRBV7-3; D perhaps matches TRBD1 (5 bases). Trimming left V 6 bases short and J 8 bases short, with 28 bases between. Germline CDR1 SGHTA, CDR2 FQGTGA. This CDR3 has 17 amino acids.